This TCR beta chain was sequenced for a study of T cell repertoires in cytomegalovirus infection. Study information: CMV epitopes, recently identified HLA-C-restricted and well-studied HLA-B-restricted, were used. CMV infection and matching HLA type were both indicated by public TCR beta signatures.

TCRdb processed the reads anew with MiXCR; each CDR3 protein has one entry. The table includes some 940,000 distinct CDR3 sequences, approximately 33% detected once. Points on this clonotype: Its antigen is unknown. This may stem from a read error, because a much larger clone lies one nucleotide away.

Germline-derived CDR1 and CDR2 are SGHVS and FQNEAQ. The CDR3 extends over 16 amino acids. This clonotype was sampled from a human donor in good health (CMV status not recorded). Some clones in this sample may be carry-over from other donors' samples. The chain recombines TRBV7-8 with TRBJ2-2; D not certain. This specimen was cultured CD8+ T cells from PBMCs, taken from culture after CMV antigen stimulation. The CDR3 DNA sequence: TGTGCCGGCAGCTTAAGGCCGACTCCGAACACCGGGGAGCTGTTTTTT. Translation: CAGSLRPTPNTGELFF.